A selection of T cell receptor beta chains follows, all from one sample in a study of blood T cells in healthy people across ages. TCRdb ran MiXCR on the 5' RACE reads and lists one entry per CDR3 protein. Of about 1 million distinct CDR3 sequences listed, 20% to 25% were seen once; the top ten hold approximately 0.7%. This same sample was also taken into another study, of T cells of mothers and their children.

Sequenced input: blood. The receptor set was obtained from a girl aged 2 to 9 in good health. CDR3s include the opening cysteine and the closing phenylalanine or tryptophan. The D gene is left open where the match is weak. Only part of the rows carry a size: once, few, many, or a class if the clone is expanded.

TRBD1 | TRBJ2-5 | - | TRBV6-2/TRBV6-3 | TGTGCCAGCAGTTACTCCGGGCTACCGGGACAGGGTACGGAGACCCAGTACTTC | CASSYSGLPGQGTETQYF
- | TRBJ2-1 | few | TRBV11-3 | TGTGCCAGCAGCTTATCAGGTTTTCATGAGCAGTTCTTC | CASSLSGFHEQFF
- | TRBJ1-6 | - | TRBV6-4 | TGTGCCAGCAGTGACAGCCTCACGGCAAATAATTCACCCCTCCACTTT | CASSDSLTANNSPLHF
TRBD2 | TRBJ2-5 | once | TRBV6-1 | TGTGCCAGCAGTGAAGGCTTAGATCCAGCGGGGGGTTTC | CASSEGLDPAGGF
- | TRBJ1-1 | few | TRBV7-6 | TGTGCCAGCAGCTTGGATGTTTTCACTGAAGCTTTCTTT | CASSLDVFTEAFF
- | TRBJ2-5 | few | TRBV7-9 | TGTGCCAGCAGCGCACTAGTGGAGACCCAGTACTTC | CASSALVETQYF
TRBD1 | TRBJ1-5 | few | TRBV12-3/TRBV12-4 | TGTGCCAGCAGTTTCGACAGGGACCTCCAGCCCCAGCATTTT | CASSFDRDLQPQHF
- | TRBJ1-1 | - | TRBV10-3 | TGTGCCATCAGTGAGCCACAGGGTAAGAACACTGAAGCTTTCTTT | CAISEPQGKNTEAFF
- | TRBJ2-1 | few | TRBV3-1 | TGTGCCAGCAGCAGCAGCGCGGCCTACAATGAGCAGTTCTTC | CASSSSAAYNEQFF
TRBD2 | TRBJ2-7 | - | TRBV29-1 | TGCAGCGTTGTTAAAGCGGGGGGGCCGATCGAGCAGTACTTC | CSVVKAGGPIEQYF
TRBD1 | TRBJ1-4 | few | TRBV11-3 | TGTGCCAGCAGCTTAAGTACAGGGGACGATAATGAAAAACTGTTTTTT | CASSLSTGDDNEKLFF
- | TRBJ2-5 | few | TRBV3-1 | TGTGCCAGCAGCCAAGATCCCAATGAGACCCAGTACTTC | CASSQDPNETQYF
- | TRBJ2-3 | few | TRBV25-1 | TGTGCCAGCAGACCCTATGCGGGGAGTACAGATACGCAGTATTTT | CASRPYAGSTDTQYF
- | TRBJ2-7 | few | TRBV28 | TGTGCCAGCAGTCGACAGGAGCTAAACGAGCAGTACTTC | CASSRQELNEQYF
- | TRBJ1-2 | few | TRBV6-1 | TGTGCCAGCAGTGAAATTTGGGGGGCGGGTGGCTACACCTTC | CASSEIWGAGGYTF
- | TRBJ2-3 | - | TRBV7-9 | TGTGCCGAACGAGGGGCACCAACAGATACGCAGTATTTT | CAERGAPTDTQYF
- | TRBJ1-4 | - | TRBV28 | TGTGCCAGCACCAACCAGGGTTGGGCTAATGAAAAACTGTTTTTT | CASTNQGWANEKLFF
- | TRBJ1-2 | few | TRBV4-2 | TGTGCCAGCAGCCAAGATCCGGGTTTGTCCTATGGCTACACCTTC | CASSQDPGLSYGYTF
TRBD1 | TRBJ2-7 | - | TRBV3-1 | TGTGCCAGCAGCCACACAGCGTCCGGGACAGTGAACTACGAGCAGTACTTC | CASSHTASGTVNYEQYF
TRBD2 | TRBJ2-1 | - | TRBV7-6 | TGTGCCAGCAGCTTAGATGCGAGCGGGGGGGCCGATGAGCAGTTCTTC | CASSLDASGGADEQFF
- | TRBJ2-7 | many | TRBV7-9 | TGTGCCAGCAGTTCAGCCGTCTACGAGCAGTACTTC | CASSSAVYEQYF
- | TRBJ1-2 | - | TRBV9 | TGTGCCAGCAGCCTCACGGCAGGGGCGGCGGGCTACACCTTC | CASSLTAGAAGYTF
TRBD1 | TRBJ1-4 | few | TRBV5-1 | TGCGCCAGCAGCTTGGAGTGGACAGGGAAGAATGAAAAACTGTTTTTT | CASSLEWTGKNEKLFF
TRBD2 | TRBJ2-1 | - | TRBV20-1 | TGCAGTGCTAGGGGAGGTAGCGGGAACTCCTACAATGAGCAGTTCTTC | CSARGGSGNSYNEQFF
TRBD2 | TRBJ2-7 | - | TRBV6-6 | TGTGCCAGCAGTTCCAGCTGGGCTAGCGGGAGTGGAGAGCAGTACTTC | CASSSSWASGSGEQYF
TRBD1 | TRBJ2-3 | few | TRBV12-3/TRBV12-4 | TGTGCCAGCATTGACAACAGGGGAGGCACAGATACGCAGTATTTT | CASIDNRGGTDTQYF
- | TRBJ1-2 | few | TRBV6-1 | TGTGCCCGCGTGTCGTCCACCTTC | CARVSSTF
- | TRBJ1-2 | few | TRBV13 | TGTGCCAGCAGCTTAGAGGCCGTCGACACCGTTGGCTACACCTTC | CASSLEAVDTVGYTF
- | TRBJ1-1 | - | TRBV5-1 | TGCGCCAGCAGCTTATTGTTCGGACAGAACACTGAAGCTTTCTTT | CASSLLFGQNTEAFF
- | TRBJ1-2 | - | TRBV7-9 | TGTGCCAGCAGCTCACCAGACGCGTTTGATAACTATGGCTACACCTTC | CASSSPDAFDNYGYTF
TRBD1 | TRBJ1-3 | - | TRBV2 | TGTGCCAGCAGTGGCAGTTGGATAGTAGGGGACAGGGGCCGCCAGAACACCATATATTTT | CASSGSWIVGDRGRQNTIYF
TRBD2 | TRBJ2-1 | - | TRBV29-1 | TGCAGCGTTGAAAGCGGGCGGGAGGGGTTCTTC | CSVESGREGFF
- | TRBJ2-7 | - | TRBV7-6 | TGTGCCAGCAGCCGACGGGAAGGCGGGCAGGGGCACCCTTACGAGCAGTACTTC | CASSRREGGQGHPYEQYF
TRBD1 | TRBJ2-1 | few | TRBV7-9 | TGTGCCAGCAGCTTCTCCCTTCCTCCCGGCCACAGGGGGCGGTGGAATGAGCAGTTCTTC | CASSFSLPPGHRGRWNEQFF
- | TRBJ2-5 | - | TRBV3-1 | TGTGCCAGCAGCCTAGAGGGCCGCATCCGAGAGACCCAGTACTTC | CASSLEGRIRETQYF
- | TRBJ1-2 | few | TRBV29-1 | TGCAGCGTTGAGGGGATGGAGTTTAATGGCTACACCTTC | CSVEGMEFNGYTF
- | TRBJ2-7 | few | TRBV5-1 | TGCGCCAGCAGCTTGGCTTCGGGGGACGAGCAGTACTTC | CASSLASGDEQYF
- | TRBJ2-1 | - | TRBV3-1 | TGTGCCAGCAAACCGGGCCCCAACTCCTACAATGAGCAGTTCTTC | CASKPGPNSYNEQFF
- | TRBJ2-1 | - | TRBV6-2/TRBV6-3 | TGTGCCAGCAGTTACACAAGTAAGAATGAGCAGTTCTTC | CASSYTSKNEQFF
TRBD2 | TRBJ2-7 | - | TRBV3-1 | TGTGCCAGCAGCCACCCGGGACTAGCGGAAACCGGCGAGCAGTACTTC | CASSHPGLAETGEQYF
TRBD1 | TRBJ2-1 | - | TRBV29-1 | TGCAGCGTTTACCGGGACAGGGGGCTCGATGAGCAGTTCTTC | CSVYRDRGLDEQFF
- | TRBJ1-1 | - | TRBV20-1 | TGCAGTGCTAGAGTGGGTGTGGGCGTTAGAGCGGGTGAAGCTTTCTTT | CSARVGVGVRAGEAFF
TRBD1 | TRBJ2-2 | few | TRBV20-1 | TGCAGTGCTAGGGCAACGGACAGGGGGCTCACCGGGGAGCTGTTTTTT | CSARATDRGLTGELFF
- | TRBJ2-1 | - | TRBV20-1 | TGCAGTGCTAGAGAACGGGGGGCACCCTACAATGAGCAGTTCTTC | CSARERGAPYNEQFF
TRBD1 | TRBJ2-7 | - | TRBV27 | TGTGCCAGCAGTTTTGATTCACAGGGGGCAACCTACGAGCAGTACTTC | CASSFDSQGATYEQYF
- | TRBJ1-3 | - | TRBV15 | TGTGCCACCAGCAGAGAAGGTTCTGGAAACACCATATATTTT | CATSREGSGNTIYF
TRBD2 | TRBJ2-5 | - | TRBV20-1 | TGCAGTGCCCAGCGGGAGGAGGAGACCCAGTACTTC | CSAQREEETQYF
- | TRBJ2-6 | few | TRBV10-3 | TGTGCCATCAGTGGGACCCCCTCTGGGGCCAACGTCCTGACTTTC | CAISGTPSGANVLTF
- | TRBJ1-5 | - | TRBV7-6 | TGTGCCAGCAGCTTAGCCGTTGCGGGTCAGCCCCAGCATTTT | CASSLAVAGQPQHF
TRBD2 | TRBJ2-1 | - | TRBV13 | TGTGCCAGCAGCTTAGAAGGTTGGGGGACTAGCGGGGGCTATGAGCAGTTCTTC | CASSLEGWGTSGGYEQFF
TRBD1 | TRBJ2-5 | few | TRBV6-5 | TGTGCCAGCAGGGAACAGGGGGTCCAAGAGACCCAGTACTTC | CASREQGVQETQYF
- | TRBJ2-7 | - | TRBV29-1 | TGCAGCGTTGAAGAAGTAATGCGGGGTACCTACGAGCAGTACTTC | CSVEEVMRGTYEQYF